This T cell receptor (beta chain) appears in the sequencing data of a study of lymphopenia after photon versus proton radiotherapy. Study-level findings and limits: Photon-treated patients lost naive T cells and TCR diversity; proton-treated stayed stable. Post-nadir diversity loss with photons came from oligoclonal expansion, particularly CD8+ Temra cells.

This table comes from immunoSEQ multiplex PCR, and its TCRdb copy is limited to in-frame clones, with some not included. The table has 30,000 or so clones, 85% to 90% seen once; the top ten hold approximately 50%. This CDR3 has 14 amino acids. V lost 4 bases and J 9 bases, leaving 16 bases between the germline ends. CDR1 and CDR2 from the germline V gene are SEHNR and FQNEAQ (reference sequence). Of note for this clone: Its specificity is not known.

This chain connects TRBV7-9 to TRBJ1-5; D is ambiguous. The TCR was taken from an older woman with cholangiocarcinoma. Some clones in this sample may be carry-over from other donors' samples. This material consisted of peripheral blood, taken from a patient treated with proton-based radiotherapy. DNA of the CDR3: TGTGCCAGCAGCTCTATGGAGGGATTAGGGCCCCAGCATTTT. It specifies CASSSMEGLGPQHF. Full variable domain (remainder filled in from reference TRBV7-9 and TRBJ1-5): DTGVSQNPRHKITKRGQNVTFRCDPISEHNRLYWYRQTLGQGPEFLTYFQNEAQLEKSRLLSDRFSAERPKGSFSTLEIQRTEQGDSAMYLCASSSMEGLGPQHFGDGTRLSIL.